This is a list of T cell receptor beta chains from one sample in a study of cytomegalovirus exposure and HLA in healthy donors. The table came from immunoSEQ multiplex PCR; TCRdb's copy has only in-frame clones and leaves some out. The sample lists under 100,000 clones, 85% to 95% seen once, with under 0.9% in the top ten. Sequences were obtained from PBMCs. The receptors come from a woman in her late teens or twenties in good health and CMV-seronegative. Both conserved end residues are part of each CDR3. Each record gives: clone size, V gene, J gene, D gene, CDR3 protein, CDR3 DNA. The D gene is left open where the match is weak. The size of a clone is reported for some rows only, either as once, few or many, or as a class for expanded clones.

abundance: NA
v_gene: TRBV7-2
j_gene: TRBJ2-7
d_gene: TRBD1
CDR3aa: CASSSQGALRSSYEQYF
CDR3nt: TGTGCCAGCAGCTCGCAGGGGGCCCTACGGAGCTCCTACGAGCAGTACTTC

abundance: NA
v_gene: TRBV5-5
j_gene: TRBJ2-1
d_gene: NA
CDR3aa: CASSFQGNEQFF
CDR3nt: TGTGCCAGCAGCTTTCAGGGTAATGAGCAGTTCTTC

abundance: NA
v_gene: TRBV25-1
j_gene: TRBJ2-7
d_gene: TRBD2
CDR3aa: CASSESASGSEQYF
CDR3nt: TGTGCCAGCAGTGAATCCGCTAGCGGGAGCGAGCAGTACTTC

abundance: NA
v_gene: TRBV6-5
j_gene: TRBJ2-1
d_gene: TRBD2
CDR3aa: CASSYSSGGTYNEQFF
CDR3nt: TGTGCCAGCAGTTACTCGAGCGGGGGGACCTACAATGAGCAGTTCTTC

abundance: NA
v_gene: TRBV11-2
j_gene: TRBJ1-1
d_gene: NA
CDR3aa: CASSFTRGMFEAFF
CDR3nt: TGTGCCAGCAGCTTCACACGGGGTATGTTTGAAGCTTTCTTT

abundance: NA
v_gene: TRBV19
j_gene: TRBJ2-5
d_gene: NA
CDR3aa: CASSSRARGLGETQYF
CDR3nt: TGTGCCAGTAGTAGTCGGGCCAGGGGCCTCGGGGAGACCCAGTACTTC

abundance: NA
v_gene: TRBV19
j_gene: TRBJ2-7
d_gene: TRBD1
CDR3aa: CASSIVGDRGNHEQYF
CDR3nt: TGTGCCAGTAGTATAGTAGGAGACAGGGGCAATCACGAGCAGTACTTC

abundance: NA
v_gene: TRBV27
j_gene: TRBJ2-7
d_gene: NA
CDR3aa: CASSPYGADYEQYF
CDR3nt: TGTGCCAGCAGTCCATATGGGGCCGACTACGAGCAGTACTTC

abundance: NA
v_gene: TRBV10-2
j_gene: TRBJ1-2
d_gene: NA
CDR3aa: CASRAGIHYGYTF
CDR3nt: TGCGCCAGCAGGGCAGGGATCCACTATGGCTACACCTTC

abundance: once
v_gene: TRBV9
j_gene: TRBJ2-2
d_gene: TRBD2
CDR3aa: CASSRAPSGGAWTGELFF
CDR3nt: TGTGCCAGCAGCCGTGCACCTAGCGGGGGGGCTTGGACCGGGGAGCTGTTTTTT

abundance: NA
v_gene: TRBV13
j_gene: TRBJ1-2
d_gene: TRBD1
CDR3aa: CASAVNRGSNYGYTF
CDR3nt: TGTGCCAGTGCTGTTAACAGGGGATCTAACTATGGCTACACCTTC

abundance: NA
v_gene: TRBV29-1
j_gene: TRBJ2-1
d_gene: TRBD1
CDR3aa: CSVGAGGHNEQFF
CDR3nt: TGCAGCGTTGGGGCAGGGGGCCACAATGAGCAGTTCTTC

abundance: NA
v_gene: TRBV25-1
j_gene: TRBJ1-6
d_gene: NA
CDR3aa: CASRETGFYSPLHF
CDR3nt: TGTGCCAGCAGGGAGACAGGTTTTTATTCACCCCTCCACTTT

abundance: NA
v_gene: TRBV6-4
j_gene: TRBJ2-1
d_gene: NA
CDR3aa: CASSDSGGYNEQFF
CDR3nt: TGTGCCAGCAGTGACTCAGGGGGCTACAATGAGCAGTTCTTC

abundance: once
v_gene: TRBV10-3
j_gene: TRBJ1-5
d_gene: TRBD1
CDR3aa: CAISDRGSNQPQHF
CDR3nt: TGTGCCATCAGTGACAGGGGGTCTAATCAGCCCCAGCATTTT

abundance: NA
v_gene: TRBV9
j_gene: TRBJ2-7
d_gene: NA
CDR3aa: CASSVGSPGVRGEQYF
CDR3nt: TGTGCCAGCAGCGTAGGCTCCCCGGGGGTTCGGGGCGAGCAGTACTTC

abundance: NA
v_gene: TRBV4-1
j_gene: TRBJ2-5
d_gene: TRBD2
CDR3aa: CASSQLAAQETQYF
CDR3nt: TGCGCCAGCAGCCAACTAGCGGCTCAAGAGACCCAGTACTTC

abundance: NA
v_gene: TRBV7-2
j_gene: TRBJ2-7
d_gene: NA
CDR3aa: CASSPTYEQYF
CDR3nt: TGTGCCAGCAGCCCCACTTACGAGCAGTACTTC

abundance: NA
v_gene: TRBV5-1
j_gene: TRBJ1-4
d_gene: NA
CDR3aa: CASSLGTATNEKLFF
CDR3nt: TGCGCCAGCAGCTTGGGTACAGCAACTAATGAAAAACTGTTTTTT

abundance: NA
v_gene: TRBV6-1
j_gene: TRBJ2-7
d_gene: NA
CDR3aa: CASSEAAYEQYF
CDR3nt: TGTGCCAGCAGTGAAGCAGCTTACGAGCAGTACTTC

abundance: NA
v_gene: TRBV4-1
j_gene: TRBJ2-1
d_gene: TRBD2
CDR3aa: CASSLLDRDYDNEQFF
CDR3nt: TGCGCCAGCAGCCTCTTAGACCGGGACTACGACAATGAGCAGTTCTTC

abundance: NA
v_gene: TRBV6-5
j_gene: TRBJ1-2
d_gene: NA
CDR3aa: CASSGAGLSTF
CDR3nt: TGTGCCAGCAGTGGGGCCGGGCTTAGCACCTTC

abundance: once
v_gene: TRBV29-1
j_gene: TRBJ2-7
d_gene: TRBD1
CDR3aa: CSVEGTAYEQYF
CDR3nt: TGCAGCGTCGAAGGGACAGCCTACGAGCAGTACTTC

abundance: NA
v_gene: TRBV7-2
j_gene: TRBJ2-3
d_gene: NA
CDR3aa: CASSLGSFYYLDTQYF
CDR3nt: TGTGCCAGCAGCTTAGGTTCTTTCTATTATCTAGATACGCAGTATTTT

abundance: NA
v_gene: TRBV28
j_gene: TRBJ1-4
d_gene: TRBD1
CDR3aa: CASSFLSRGRGEKLFF
CDR3nt: TGTGCCAGCAGTTTTCTGTCCAGGGGGCGCGGGGAAAAACTGTTTTTT

abundance: few
v_gene: TRBV16
j_gene: TRBJ1-1
d_gene: NA
CDR3aa: CASSYMRNTEAFF
CDR3nt: TGTGCCAGCAGCTATATGAGGAACACTGAAGCTTTCTTT

abundance: NA
v_gene: TRBV19
j_gene: TRBJ1-5
d_gene: TRBD1
CDR3aa: CANSSARDRVGQPQHF
CDR3nt: TGTGCCAACTCATCTGCCCGGGACAGGGTAGGCCAGCCCCAGCATTTT

abundance: NA
v_gene: TRBV5-6
j_gene: TRBJ1-4
d_gene: NA
CDR3aa: CASSLGPRGEKLFF
CDR3nt: TGTGCCAGCAGCTTGGGCCCGCGGGGTGAAAAACTGTTTTTT

abundance: NA
v_gene: TRBV6-5
j_gene: TRBJ2-7
d_gene: TRBD1
CDR3aa: CASSYSIPGQGSEQYF
CDR3nt: TGTGCCAGCAGTTACTCGATACCGGGACAGGGCAGCGAGCAGTACTTC

abundance: NA
v_gene: TRBV23-1
j_gene: TRBJ1-5
d_gene: NA
CDR3aa: CASSQSAGSNQPQHF
CDR3nt: TGCGCCAGCAGTCAATCGGCCGGGTCCAATCAGCCCCAGCATTTT

abundance: NA
v_gene: TRBV28
j_gene: TRBJ2-7
d_gene: TRBD1
CDR3aa: CASSGTGNYEQYF
CDR3nt: TGTGCCAGCAGCGGGACAGGGAACTACGAGCAGTACTTC

abundance: NA
v_gene: TRBV28
j_gene: TRBJ2-7
d_gene: NA
CDR3aa: CASSPDSYEQYF
CDR3nt: TGTGCCAGCAGCCCAGACAGCTACGAGCAGTACTTC

abundance: NA
v_gene: TRBV18
j_gene: TRBJ1-1
d_gene: TRBD1
CDR3aa: CASSRQSGTGGMMNTEAFF
CDR3nt: TGTGCCAGCTCACGACAATCGGGGACAGGGGGCATGATGAACACTGAAGCTTTCTTT

abundance: NA
v_gene: TRBV10-1
j_gene: TRBJ1-2
d_gene: NA
CDR3aa: CASSARGTYGYTF
CDR3nt: TGCGCCAGCAGCGCAAGGGGGACCTATGGCTACACCTTC

abundance: NA
v_gene: TRBV5-6
j_gene: TRBJ1-5
d_gene: TRBD1
CDR3aa: CASTLGPQGAGNQPQHF
CDR3nt: TGTGCCAGCACCCTAGGCCCACAGGGGGCTGGCAATCAGCCCCAGCATTTT

abundance: NA
v_gene: TRBV29-1
j_gene: TRBJ2-1
d_gene: NA
CDR3aa: CSVEVPTSNEQFF
CDR3nt: TGCAGCGTTGAAGTCCCGACTAGCAATGAGCAGTTCTTC

abundance: NA
v_gene: TRBV28
j_gene: TRBJ1-2
d_gene: NA
CDR3aa: CASITGSTFANYGYTF
CDR3nt: TGTGCCAGCATTACCGGGTCAACCTTTGCTAACTATGGCTACACCTTC